What follows are 23 T cell receptor beta chains derived from one specimen sequenced in a study of cytomegalovirus exposure and HLA in healthy donors. PCR was performed using 60 Vbeta and 13 Jbeta primers. The table came from immunoSEQ multiplex PCR; TCRdb's copy has only in-frame clones and leaves some out. Among under 200,000 clones, around 74% were seen once, and the ten largest hold 2.5% to 3.5%. Sequenced material: PBMCs. These receptor sequences come from a female donor in good health and CMV-seronegative.

The V and J genes are TRBV6-5 and TRBJ1-5; D gene ambiguous. V was clipped by 2 bases and J by 9 bases, with 5 bases between them. This CDR3 spans 11 amino acids. Looked up from germline, CDR1 is MNHEY and CDR2 is SVGAGI. This CDR3 is CASSYLGPQHF. As DNA, the CDR3 is TGTGCCAGCAGTTACCTAGGGCCCCAGCATTTT.

The CDR3 nucleotides are TGTGCCAGCAGGCAGACAGGGGGCGGGAACACTGAAGCTTTCTTT. Translating gives CASRQTGGGNTEAFF. The V gene is TRBV28, the J gene TRBJ1-1, with 10 bases fitting TRBD1. CDR3 length: 15 amino acids. The trim removed 6 bases at V and 1 base at J, leaving 5 bases unmatched. Looked up from germline, CDR1 is MDHEN and CDR2 is SYDVKM.

This chain joins TRBV6-5 and TRBJ2-2; 7 nucleotides agree with TRBD2. Trimming at V came to 2 bases and at J to 6 bases, leaving 3 bases not matched to a gene. This CDR3 comprises 14 residues. Germline V gene lookup returns CDR1 MNHEY and CDR2 SVGAGI. The CDR3: CASSYDRGAGELFF. CDR3 nucleotides: TGTGCCAGCAGTTACGACCGGGGGGCCGGGGAGCTGTTTTTT.

CDR3 loop: CASSLTLSRGYTQYF. The DNA for the CDR3 is TGTGCCAGCAGCCTCACCCTCAGCAGGGGGTATACGCAGTATTTT. The gene calls are TRBV6-5 and TRBJ2-3; 7 nucleotides match TRBD1. This CDR3 has 15 residues. J gave up 7 bases and V 6 bases, and 13 bases lay outside the gene matches. From germline, CDR1 is MNHEY and CDR2 SVGAGI.

The V call is TRBV4-1, the J call TRBJ2-5, with no clear D. The germline CDR1 and CDR2 sequences are MGHRA and YSYEKL. The germline V and J ends were trimmed by 0 bases and 0 bases, with 14 bases remaining between them. This CDR3 is 17 amino acids long. The CDR3 sequence is CASSQDSSVSHQETQYF. CDR3 sequence (DNA): TGCGCCAGCAGCCAAGATTCTAGTGTCTCACACCAAGAGACCCAGTACTTC.

This chain joins TRBV7-8 and TRBJ2-5; TRBD2 matches 11 bases. The V and J ends lost 3 bases and 0 bases, in that order; junction bases with no gene match: 6. Germline-derived CDR1 and CDR2 are SGHVS and FQNEAQ. This CDR3 has 17 residues. CDR3 DNA: TGTGCCAGCAGCTTTAGACTAGCGGGGAAGTACCAAGAGACCCAGTACTTC. Translated, it gives CASSFRLAGKYQETQYF.

This CDR3 is CASSKRLAVGGTDTQYF. CDR3 in DNA: TGTGCCAGTAGTAAAAGACTAGCGGTCGGTGGAACAGATACGCAGTATTTT. The chain employs TRBV19 and TRBJ2-3; 9 bases align to TRBD2. The germline CDR1 and CDR2 sequences are LNHDA and SQIVND (reference sequence). The J segment lost 3 bases and the V segment lost 4 bases, leaving 11 bases of the junction unmatched. CDR3 length: 17 residues.

This clone came up once. CDR3 residues: CASSQGTNNYGYTF. The CDR3 DNA is TGTGCCAGCAGCCAAGGGACTAACAACTATGGCTACACCTTC. The chain carries TRBV4-2 and TRBJ1-2; D uncertain. The V gene's germline CDR1 is LGHNA and CDR2 YNFKEQ. This CDR3 has 14 amino acids. V was cut by 1 base and J by 2 bases, with 8 bases left in between.

The CDR3 DNA reads as TGTGCCAGCAGTGGGGACAGGGGCACCTACAATGAGCAGTTCTTC. Protein product: CASSGDRGTYNEQFF. The chain joins TRBV6-5 to TRBJ2-1, with 10 bases that match TRBD1. The CDR3 contains 15 residues. Germline values: CDR1 MNHEY, CDR2 SVGAGI. V shed 5 bases and J 2 bases; nucleotides not matched to a gene: 3.

In its sample, this clone was seen a few times. The gene calls are TRBV19 and TRBJ2-7, with D perhaps matching TRBD1 (7 bases). The germline V and J ends were trimmed by 7 bases and 2 bases, with 15 bases remaining between them. The length of the CDR3 is 14 residues. CDR1 and CDR2 from the germline V gene are LNHDA and SQIVND (reference sequence). CDR3 protein: CASMPSGGPYEQYF. The CDR3 DNA reads TGTGCCAGTATGCCGTCAGGGGGGCCCTACGAGCAGTACTTC. The full variable domain, rest sourced from reference TRBV19 and TRBJ2-7, is DGGITQSPKYLFRKEGQNVTLSCEQNLNHDAMYWYRQDPGQGLRLIYYSQIVNDFQKGDIAEGYSVSREKKESFPLTVTSAQKNPTAFYLCASMPSGGPYEQYFGPGTRLTVT.

This clone was found once. The chain employs TRBV7-3 and TRBJ2-3; 7 bases match TRBD2. Germline V gives CDR1 SGHTA, CDR2 FQGTGA. The ends lost 5 bases at V and 6 bases at J; junction bases unmatched: 14. The CDR3 runs to 16 residues. DNA for the CDR3: TGTGCCAGCAGCGCCATTGGGGGGGAGGTCGGGGATACGCAGTATTTT. It translates to CASSAIGGEVGDTQYF.

The rearrangement joins TRBV9 to TRBJ1-2; D may be TRBD1 (6 bases). The CDR3 has 16 residues. CDR1 and CDR2 from the germline V gene are SGDLS and YYNGEE. V lost 0 bases and J 5 bases, leaving 17 bases between the germline ends. The CDR3 DNA sequence: TGTGCCAGCAGCGTAGATGTGGGGGCGGTACAATATGGCTACACCTTC. Translated: CASSVDVGAVQYGYTF.

This clone was counted a single time. The CDR3 loop is CAWHRRENIQYF. The CDR3 DNA follows: TGTGCCTGGCACCGGAGGGAAAACATTCAGTACTTC. The chain uses TRBV30 and TRBJ2-4, with a possible D match to TRBD2 (6 bases). The CDR3 has 12 residues. Germline assignment: CDR1 GTSNPN and CDR2 SVGIG (reference sequence). The V and J ends lost 5 bases and 5 bases respectively, with 10 bases between them.

The sample holds one count of this clone. CDR3 amino acids: CASRAGALFYEQYF. The CDR3 DNA reads TGTGCCAGCAGGGCAGGGGCCTTATTCTACGAGCAGTACTTC. The chain has TRBV27 and TRBJ2-7; D may be TRBD1 (6 bases). This CDR3 has 14 amino acids. The germline V gene has CDR1 MNHEY and CDR2 SMNVEV (reference sequence). V dropped 6 bases and J dropped 3 bases, with 15 bases sitting between them.

This clone was counted between two and nine times. The rearrangement uses TRBV6-1 and TRBJ1-1; possibly TRBD1 for D (5 bases). Trimming removed 4 bases from V and 0 bases from J, with 12 bases in between. The CDR3 loop spans 15 amino acids. Germline CDR1 and CDR2: MNHNS and SASEGT. The CDR3 DNA reads TGTGCCAGCAGTGCTCGACGGGGGATGAACACTGAAGCTTTCTTT. This translates into CASSARRGMNTEAFF.

The rearrangement uses TRBV13 and TRBJ2-7; 9 bases agree with TRBD2. Germline CDR1 is PRHDT and CDR2 is FYEKMQ (reference sequence). There are 17 residues in the CDR3. V was pared by 7 bases and J by 3 bases, with 16 bases of the junction left unmatched. The CDR3 spells CASTTSSGGNIFYEQYF. The CDR3 nucleotides are TGTGCCAGCACTACCTCGAGCGGGGGGAACATCTTCTACGAGCAGTACTTC.

This chain joins TRBV19 and TRBJ1-5, with D perhaps TRBD1 (6 bases). The CDR3 is 14 residues long. Germline V gene sequence: CDR1 LNHDA, CDR2 SQIVND (reference sequence). V lost 8 bases and J lost 8, with 19 bases in between. The DNA of the CDR3 is TGTGCCAGTTCGGGGGGGGCGGAGGTAGAGCCCCAGCATTTT. Translating gives CASSGGAEVEPQHF.

V and J are TRBV28 and TRBJ1-5, with TRBD1 matching 8 bases. Germline CDR1 is MDHEN and CDR2 is SYDVKM. After removal of 8 bases from V and 4 bases from J, the junction contained 10 bases not matched to a gene. The CDR3 is 15 amino acids. The CDR3 DNA follows: TGTGCCAGCGGCCTTTTGGACAGGGAGAATCAGCCCCAGCATTTT. Residues: CASGLLDRENQPQHF. Supplemented by reference TRBV28 and TRBJ1-5, the full variable domain reads DVKVTQSSRYLVKRTGEKVFLECVQDMDHENMFWYRQDPGLGLRLIYFSYDVKMKEKGDIPEGYSVSREKKERFSLILESASTNQTSMYLCASGLLDRENQPQHFGDGTRLSIL.

CDR3 in amino acids: CASSTRQGQGNQPQHF. The DNA for the CDR3 is TGTGCCAGTAGTACCCGACAGGGACAGGGCAATCAGCCCCAGCATTTT. V and J are TRBV19 and TRBJ1-5, with TRBD1 matching 8 bases. There are 16 residues in the CDR3. J lost 2 bases, V lost 4 bases, and 7 bases had no gene match. Germline V lookup: CDR1 LNHDA, CDR2 SQIVND (reference sequence).

The chain is built from TRBV4-3 and TRBJ1-2; possible D gene TRBD1, 6 bases. CDR3 size: 16 residues. The V gene's germline CDR1 is LGHNA and CDR2 YSLEER. V was cut by 3 bases and J by 1 base, with 15 bases left in between. CDR3 in DNA: TGCGCCAGCAGCCAGAGGGGGTCTAATTTTAACTATGGCTACACCTTC. This sequence encodes CASSQRGSNFNYGYTF.

CDR3 in DNA: TGTGCCAGCAGTTCCTTAGCGGGAGGGCTATACAATGAGCAGTTCTTC. Protein: CASSSLAGGLYNEQFF. The chain couples TRBV28 to TRBJ2-1; 11 bases align to TRBD2. CDR1 is MDHEN and CDR2 is SYDVKM in the germline V gene. The CDR3 totals 16 residues. V lost 4 bases and J lost 4; bases outside the gene matches: 6.

This rearrangement joins TRBV9 to TRBJ1-3; the D is unclear. V dropped 3 bases and J dropped 0 bases, with 10 bases sitting between them. Germline V gene sequence: CDR1 SGDLS, CDR2 YYNGEE. The CDR3 loop spans 15 amino acids. CDR3 in amino acids: CASSARLSSGNTIYF. CDR3 in DNA: TGTGCCAGCAGCGCCCGATTGAGCTCTGGAAACACCATATATTTT.

The chain has TRBV4-3 and TRBJ1-1; TRBD1 aligns across 7 bases. Germline V CDR1 and CDR2: LGHNA, YSLEER. CDR3 length: 17 amino acids. J was trimmed by 3 bases and V by 0 bases; bases with no gene match: 10. CDR3 DNA: TGCGCCAGCAGCCAAGAAGGCATTGGCAGGGGGGACACTGAAGCTTTCTTT. It codes for CASSQEGIGRGDTEAFF.